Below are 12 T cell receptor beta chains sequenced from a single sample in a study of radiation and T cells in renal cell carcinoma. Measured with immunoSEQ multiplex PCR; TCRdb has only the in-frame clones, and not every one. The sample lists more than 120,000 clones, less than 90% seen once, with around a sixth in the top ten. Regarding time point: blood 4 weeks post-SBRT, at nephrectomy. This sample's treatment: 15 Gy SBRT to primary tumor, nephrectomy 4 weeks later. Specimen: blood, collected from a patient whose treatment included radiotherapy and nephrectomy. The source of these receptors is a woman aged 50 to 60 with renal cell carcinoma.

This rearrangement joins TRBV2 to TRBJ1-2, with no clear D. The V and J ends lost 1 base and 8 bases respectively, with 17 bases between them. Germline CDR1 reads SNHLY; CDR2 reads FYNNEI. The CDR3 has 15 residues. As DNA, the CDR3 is TGTGCCAGCAGTGAAGGCCCAGTGATCCTTAGGGGCTACACCTTC. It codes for CASSEGPVILRGYTF. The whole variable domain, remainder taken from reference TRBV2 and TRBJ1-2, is EPEVTQTPSHQVTQMGQEVILRCVPISNHLYFYWYRQILGQKVEFLVSFYNNEISEKSEIFDDQFSVERPDGSNFTLKIRSTKLEDSAMYFCASSEGPVILRGYTFGSGTRLTVV.

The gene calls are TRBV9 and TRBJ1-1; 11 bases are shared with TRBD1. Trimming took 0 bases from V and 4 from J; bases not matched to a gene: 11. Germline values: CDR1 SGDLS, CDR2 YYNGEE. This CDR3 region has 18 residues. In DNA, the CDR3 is TGTGCCAGCAGCGTAGGTCCGGGACAGGGGGTTTCTGGCACTGAAGCTTTCTTT. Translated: CASSVGPGQGVSGTEAFF.

DNA of the CDR3: TGTGCCACCAGCCCTATAGGGGGACGGGTCGAGGAGCAGTACTTC. Translation: CATSPIGGRVEEQYF. V gene TRBV15 combines with J gene TRBJ2-7; D might be TRBD1 (6 bases). V lost 5 bases to trimming and J lost 7 bases, with 21 bases between them. The germline CDR1 and CDR2 sequences are LNHNV and YYDKDF (reference sequence). This CDR3 spans 15 amino acids.

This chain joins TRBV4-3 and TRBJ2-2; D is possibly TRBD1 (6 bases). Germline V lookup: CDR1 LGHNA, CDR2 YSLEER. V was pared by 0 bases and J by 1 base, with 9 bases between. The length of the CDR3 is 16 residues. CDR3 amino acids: CASSQDPQGNTGELFF. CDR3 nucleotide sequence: TGCGCCAGCAGCCAAGACCCACAGGGGAACACCGGGGAGCTGTTTTTT.

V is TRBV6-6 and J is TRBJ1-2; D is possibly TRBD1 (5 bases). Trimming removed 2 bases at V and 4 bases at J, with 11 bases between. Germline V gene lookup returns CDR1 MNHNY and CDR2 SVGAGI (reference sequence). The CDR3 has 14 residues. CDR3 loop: CASSYPDTGYGYTF. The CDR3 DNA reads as TGTGCCAGCAGTTACCCGGACACGGGCTATGGCTACACCTTC.

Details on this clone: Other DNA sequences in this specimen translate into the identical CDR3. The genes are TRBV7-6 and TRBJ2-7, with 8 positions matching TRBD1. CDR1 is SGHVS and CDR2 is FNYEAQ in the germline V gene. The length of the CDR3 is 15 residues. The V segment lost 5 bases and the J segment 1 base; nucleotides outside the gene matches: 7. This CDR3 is CASSLVGQASYEQYF. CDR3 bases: TGTGCCAGCAGCCTGGTGGGACAGGCTTCCTACGAGCAGTACTTC.

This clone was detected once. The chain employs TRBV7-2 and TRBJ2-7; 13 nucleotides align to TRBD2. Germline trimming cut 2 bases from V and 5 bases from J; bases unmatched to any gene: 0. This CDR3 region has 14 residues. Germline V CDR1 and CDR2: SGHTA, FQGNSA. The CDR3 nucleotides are TGTGCCAGCAGCTTAACTAGCGGGGGGGACGAGCAGTACTTC. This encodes CASSLTSGGDEQYF.

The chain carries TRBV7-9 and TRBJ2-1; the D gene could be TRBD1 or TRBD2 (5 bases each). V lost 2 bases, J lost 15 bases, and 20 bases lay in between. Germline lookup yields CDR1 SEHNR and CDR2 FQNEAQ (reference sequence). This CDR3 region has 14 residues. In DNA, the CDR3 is TGTGCCAGCAGCTTAACCCCTGGAGGCAGGGATCGGTTCTTC. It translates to CASSLTPGGRDRFF.

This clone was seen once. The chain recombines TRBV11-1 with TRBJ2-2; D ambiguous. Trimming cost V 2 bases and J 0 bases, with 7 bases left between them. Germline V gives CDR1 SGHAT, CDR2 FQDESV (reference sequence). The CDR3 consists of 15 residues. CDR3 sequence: CASSLRGPNTGELFF. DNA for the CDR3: TGTGCCAGCAGCTTAAGAGGACCGAACACCGGGGAGCTGTTTTTT.

CDR3 coding DNA: TGTGCCAGCAGTGAAGGGTGGGGGGACAAACAGCAGTATTTT. This gives the protein CASSEGWGDKQQYF. This sequence joins TRBV6-5 and TRBJ2-3; D is perhaps TRBD1 or TRBD2 (6 bases each). Germline loops: CDR1 MNHEY, CDR2 SVGAGI. Trimming pared 5 bases from V and 11 bases from J, leaving 20 bases between. CDR3 size: 14 residues.

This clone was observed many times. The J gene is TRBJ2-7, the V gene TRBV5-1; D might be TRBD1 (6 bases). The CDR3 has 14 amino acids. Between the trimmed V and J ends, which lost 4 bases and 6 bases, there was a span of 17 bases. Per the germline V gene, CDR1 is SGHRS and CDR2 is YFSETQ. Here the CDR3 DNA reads TGCGCCAGCAGCGCCAAAACAGGGTCGACCGAGCAGTACTTC. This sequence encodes CASSAKTGSTEQYF. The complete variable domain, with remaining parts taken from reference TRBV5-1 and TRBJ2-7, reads KAGVTQTPRYLIKTRGQQVTLSCSPISGHRSVSWYQQTPGQGLQFLFEYFSETQRNKGNFPGRFSGRQFSNSRSEMNVSTLELGDSALYLCASSAKTGSTEQYFGPGTRLTVT.

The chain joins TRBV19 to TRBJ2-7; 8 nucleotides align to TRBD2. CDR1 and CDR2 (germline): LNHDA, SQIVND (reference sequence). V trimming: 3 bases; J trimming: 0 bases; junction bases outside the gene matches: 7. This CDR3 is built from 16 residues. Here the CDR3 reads CASSIGGGPGSYEQYF. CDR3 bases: TGTGCCAGTAGTATCGGCGGGGGGCCAGGCTCCTACGAGCAGTACTTC.